This T cell receptor beta chain is from a study of CD8 T cells in Susac syndrome. The RNA, roughly 0.45 to 1 ug, was put through reverse transcription using random hexamers. Across 54 Vbeta and 13 Jbeta, TCR beta CDR3 was amplified with immunoSEQ multiplex PCR. Via MiXCR, TCRdb re-called the immunoSEQ multiplex PCR reads, giving one row per CDR3 protein. The table shows some 130,000 distinct CDR3 sequences, with just under 95% occurring only once. Germline lookup yields CDR1 SEHNR and CDR2 FQNEAQ (reference sequence). The length of the CDR3 is 14 residues. Trimming left V 3 bases short and J 8 bases short, with 16 bases between. TCR beta sequences were obtained from blood CD8+ and CD4+ T cells.

Sequencing was done on a sample of CD8+ T cells from PBMCs. The clonotype originates from a human donor with Susac syndrome. V gene TRBV7-9 combines with J gene TRBJ1-2; D remains ambiguous. The CDR3 loop reads CASSFGPSSEGYTF. As DNA, the CDR3 is TGTGCCAGCAGCTTCGGACCCTCTTCAGAAGGCTACACCTTC.